This is a list of T cell receptor beta chains from one sample in a study of blood T cell repertoires in COVID-19. Measured with immunoSEQ multiplex PCR; TCRdb has only the in-frame clones, and not every one. The sample has about 140,000 clones, almost 80% seen once. The material sequenced was peripheral blood. These receptors all come from a man aged 55 to 70 who had recovered from COVID-19. Both conserved end residues are part of each CDR3. Each record gives: clone size, V gene, D gene, J gene, CDR3 DNA, CDR3 protein. A D gene is named only where the DNA matches it firmly. Clone sizes are given selectively: once, few, many, or a class where the clone is expanded.

>NA|TRBV5-4|NA|TRBJ1-4
TGTGCCAGCAGTCTAAGAGGAAGGAATGAAAAACTGTTTTTT
CASSLRGRNEKLFF
>NA|TRBV19|NA|TRBJ2-1
TGTGCCAGTGGGTCGGGTGGACAGTTCTTC
CASGSGGQFF
>once|TRBV25-1|NA|TRBJ2-7
TGTGCCAGCAGTGAGCGCGTAGCCTACGAGCAGTACTTC
CASSERVAYEQYF
>NA|TRBV4-3|NA|TRBJ1-1
TGCGCCAGCAGCCACAGGGTATACACTGAAGCTTTCTTT
CASSHRVYTEAFF
>once|TRBV5-1|TRBD2|TRBJ2-4
TGCGCCAGCAGCTTGGATCGGGGGGTGGCCAAAAACATTCAGTACTTC
CASSLDRGVAKNIQYF
>NA|TRBV5-1|TRBD1|TRBJ1-2
TGCGCCAGCAGCCGTGACACAGGGGGGAGTAACTATGGCTACACCTTC
CASSRDTGGSNYGYTF
>NA|TRBV3-1/TRBV3-2|NA|TRBJ1-2
TGTGCCAGCAGCCAAGGGGCAGGAGGGCTATATGGCTACACCTTC
CASSQGAGGLYGYTF
>NA|TRBV7-2|TRBD1|TRBJ1-5
TGTGCCAGCAGTTCAGACAGGGGCAGTCAGCCCCAGCATTTT
CASSSDRGSQPQHF
>NA|TRBV28|TRBD1|TRBJ1-1
TGTGCCAGCACGATCGAAGGGGGCCCACCTGAAGCTTTCTTT
CASTIEGGPPEAFF
>NA|TRBV7-2|NA|TRBJ2-2
TGTGCCAGCAGCTACCAAGGGACAACCGGGGAGCTGTTTTTT
CASSYQGTTGELFF
>NA|TRBV11-3|NA|TRBJ2-7
TGTGCCAGCAGCTTAGTTTCTACTAGCTCCGAGCAGTACTTC
CASSLVSTSSEQYF
>NA|TRBV7-9|NA|TRBJ2-3
TGTGCCAGCAGCTTAGGGGGAGGCGGGGCGGATACGCAGTATTTT
CASSLGGGGADTQYF
>NA|TRBV4-3|NA|TRBJ2-1
TGCGCCAGCAGCCAAGGCCAGGGCTACAATGAGCAGTTCTTC
CASSQGQGYNEQFF
>NA|TRBV7-2|NA|TRBJ1-6
TGTGCCAGCAGCTCCGAATACCGGAATTCACCCCTCCACTTT
CASSSEYRNSPLHF
>NA|TRBV5-1|NA|TRBJ2-2
TGCGCCAGCAAAAATGGAGGGCAAACACCGGGGAAGCTGTTTTTT
CASKNGGQTPGKLFF
>NA|TRBV28|NA|TRBJ2-7
TGTGCCAGCAGTTTATCCAGGGGACGGAGCTCCTACGAGCAGTACTTC
CASSLSRGRSSYEQYF
>NA|TRBV9|NA|TRBJ2-7
TGTGCCAGCAATTTCGACGGGAGTCGGACCTACGAGCAGTACTTC
CASNFDGSRTYEQYF
>NA|TRBV5-5|TRBD1|TRBJ1-2
TGTGCCAGCACTGAAAGGGCAGGGGGTAACTATGGCTACACCTTC
CASTERAGGNYGYTF
>NA|TRBV7-2|TRBD2|TRBJ2-3
TGTGCCAGCAGCTTAGTAGGCGGACTAGCGGGAAGCACAGATACGCAGTATTTT
CASSLVGGLAGSTDTQYF
>NA|TRBV28|TRBD1|TRBJ2-2
TGTGCCAGCAGTTCCCTAGGACAGGGCGTTTCGTACACCGGGGAGCTGTTTTTT
CASSSLGQGVSYTGELFF
>NA|TRBV6-1|NA|TRBJ2-1
TGTGCCAGCAGTGACCCCGGACAGAGCTCCTACAATGAGCAGTTCTTC
CASSDPGQSSYNEQFF
>NA|TRBV24-1|TRBD1|TRBJ1-4
TGTGCCACCAGCGACCGGGACAGGGCTAAAGGAGCTGAAAAACTGTTTTTT
CATSDRDRAKGAEKLFF
>NA|TRBV4-3|NA|TRBJ1-1
TGCGCCAGCAGCCAAGATCCCCGGGGGAACACTGAAGCTTTCTTT
CASSQDPRGNTEAFF
>once|TRBV28|NA|TRBJ1-4
TGTGCCAGCCGACTTAGGGGAACTAATGAAAAACTGTTTTTT
CASRLRGTNEKLFF
>NA|TRBV19|NA|TRBJ1-2
TGTGCCAGTAGCCCCACAGGTGGGGTTAACTATGGCTACACCTTC
CASSPTGGVNYGYTF
>NA|TRBV18|NA|TRBJ1-4
TGTGCCAGCTCACAAGGGACGGGAGCAACTAATGAAAAACTGTTTTTT
CASSQGTGATNEKLFF
>many|TRBV28|NA|TRBJ1-4
TGTGCCATCCTCTCGCGGGACCGCGAAAAACTGTTTTTT
CAILSRDREKLFF
>NA|TRBV7-2|TRBD1|TRBJ1-6
TGTGCCAGCAGCGCCTCCGGGACAGCGAATTCACCCCTCCACTTT
CASSASGTANSPLHF
>once|TRBV20-1|TRBD2|TRBJ2-1
TGCAGTGCTAGTCTGGGGACTAGCGTTTACAATGAGCAGTTCTTC
CSASLGTSVYNEQFF
>NA|TRBV7-2|TRBD2|TRBJ2-5
TGTGCCAGCAGCTTAGGTAGCGGGGGGAGAGAGACCCAGTACTTC
CASSLGSGGRETQYF
>NA|TRBV7-2|TRBD2|TRBJ2-2
TGTGCCAGCAGCTTGGGGAGGGCTGGGGAGCTGTTTTTT
CASSLGRAGELFF
>once|TRBV28|NA|TRBJ2-7
TGTGCCAGCAGTCCGGCGGTGGGTACCGGTTACGAGCAGTACTTC
CASSPAVGTGYEQYF
>NA|TRBV28|NA|TRBJ1-2
TGTGCCAGCAGTTTATTTCAGGACTATGGCTACACCTTC
CASSLFQDYGYTF
>NA|TRBV4-3|NA|TRBJ2-1
TGCGCCAGCAGCCCCGGTTGGAGCGGCTCATACAATGAGCAGTTCTTC
CASSPGWSGSYNEQFF
>NA|TRBV7-2|NA|TRBJ1-5
TGTGCCAGCAGCTTAGTTCAGGGGAATCAGCCCCAGCATTTT
CASSLVQGNQPQHF
>NA|TRBV18|NA|TRBJ2-5
TGTGCCAGCTCACCAAACCGACGAGGTAAAGAGACCCAGTACTTC
CASSPNRRGKETQYF
>NA|TRBV27|NA|TRBJ2-1
TGTGCCAGCAGTTCCTTCGATGAGCAGTTCTTC
CASSSFDEQFF
>NA|TRBV4-2|NA|TRBJ1-1
TGTGCCAGCAGCCAGGCTAACCGGGGGAGCACTGAAGCTTTCTTT
CASSQANRGSTEAFF
>NA|TRBV7-2|TRBD2|TRBJ2-2
TGTGCCAGCAGCCTAACTAGCGGGAGGGCCGGGGAGCTGTTTTTT
CASSLTSGRAGELFF
>NA|TRBV5-6|NA|TRBJ1-2
TGTGCCAGCAGCCTTCGAGTTACTAACTATGGCTACACCTTC
CASSLRVTNYGYTF
>NA|TRBV4-3|NA|TRBJ1-4
TGCGCCAGCAGCCAAGGGCAACAGGTTGGCGAAAAACTGTTTTTT
CASSQGQQVGEKLFF
>NA|TRBV11-2|NA|TRBJ2-5
TGTGCCAGCAGCTTAGACGGGATAGGACAAGAGACCCAGTACTTC
CASSLDGIGQETQYF
>NA|TRBV28|TRBD2|TRBJ2-3
TGTGCCAGCAGTCAGACTAGCGGGGGGACCCCTAGCACAGATACGCAGTATTTT
CASSQTSGGTPSTDTQYF
>NA|TRBV9|NA|TRBJ1-2
TGTGCCAGCAGCGTAGAGCAGGCCGCTCCTCCCACCTTC
CASSVEQAAPPTF
>once|TRBV4-3|TRBD2|TRBJ2-1
TGCGCCAGCAGCCAAAACACCCGGACTAGCGGGAGGGTCTCCTACAATGAGCAGTTCTTC
CASSQNTRTSGRVSYNEQFF
>few|TRBV7-8|TRBD1|TRBJ1-2
TGTGCCAGCAGCACCGGGACAGCTAACTATGGCTACACCTTC
CASSTGTANYGYTF
>many|TRBV7-2|TRBD2|TRBJ2-6
TGTGCCAGCAGCTTAGAGCGGGGCTCGGTGGCGGGGGCCAACGTCCTGACTTTC
CASSLERGSVAGANVLTF
>NA|TRBV20-1|NA|TRBJ2-7
TGCAGTGGGGGGCTGAGCTACGAGCAGTACTTC
CSGGLSYEQYF
>NA|TRBV5-6|NA|TRBJ2-1
TGTGCCAGCAGCCTGCTTGGTCCTAGCTCCTACAATGAGCAGTTCTTC
CASSLLGPSSYNEQFF
>NA|TRBV20-1|NA|TRBJ2-7
TGCAGTGCTAGTGGGCAGGGGAACGAGCAGTACTTC
CSASGQGNEQYF
>few|TRBV28|NA|TRBJ1-5
TGTGCCAGCGCCCGACGGGGGTTCCAGCCCCAGCATTTT
CASARRGFQPQHF
>NA|TRBV5-1|TRBD1|TRBJ1-1
TGCGCCAGCAGCCCGCGACAGGGGGCAAACACTGAAGCTTTCTTT
CASSPRQGANTEAFF
>NA|TRBV5-1|TRBD1|TRBJ2-1
TGCGCCAGCAGCCCAACAGGGGAGCAGTACAATGAGCAGTTCTTC
CASSPTGEQYNEQFF